This T cell receptor beta chain is from a study of T-cell memory formation after mild COVID-19. One entry per CDR3 protein results from TCRdb running MiXCR on the 5' RACE reads. Among 300,000 to 350,000 distinct CDR3 sequences listed, roughly 13% were seen once. As to this clonotype: Its antigen is as yet unknown.

The CDR3 contains 13 residues. V gave up 0 bases and J gave up 8 bases, with 13 bases separating them. CDR1 DFQATT and CDR2 SNEGSKA come from the germline V gene (reference sequence). Study findings and constraints: Day 15 to 85 contracting clones showed balanced CD4/CD8; later expanders leaned CD4+.

The J gene is TRBJ1-2, the V gene TRBV20-1; D is perhaps TRBD1 (6 bases). The specimen was PBMCs or a T cell subset sorted from them (not recorded which). The source is a man between 18 and 35 years old who had mild COVID-19 (a few samples of this study predate the infection). Cell type and time point are not known. The DNA for the CDR3 is TGCAGTGCTAGAGAGTGGAGAGGGGGAGGCTACACCTTC. Amino acid sequence: CSAREWRGGGYTF.